This TCR beta chain was retrieved from a study of shared clonotypes between healthy human individuals. Germline-derived CDR1 and CDR2 are SEHNR and FQNEAQ (reference sequence). This CDR3 is 15 amino acids long. The V and J ends lost 3 bases and 8 bases, in that order; junction bases with no gene match: 9. About this clone itself: Antigen: not known.

Several immunoSEQ plates received, in even portions, the genomic DNA of each subset. Using immunoSEQ multiplex PCR, the repertoire was profiled, and TCRdb retains in-frame clones only, with some absent. This sample has about 2.2 million clones; 93% occur once, and the top ten carry more than 1.5%. Cells designated naive CD8 were CD45RO-negative and were positively selected for CCR7, with terminally differentiated effector memory CD45RA+ cells excluded. Findings and caveats of the study: Estimated richness values were generally larger in naive subsets than in memory subsets. Exclusively blood specimens were collected; tissue repertoires likely differ.

The chain combines TRBV7-9 with TRBJ2-1; 8 nucleotides match TRBD2. Sequencing was done on a sample of naive CD8+ T cells from PBMCs. This TCR came from a man aged 18-30 years in good health. Some clones in this sample may be carry-over from other donors' samples. The CDR3 DNA reads as TGTGCCAGCAGCTTTCACGGGAGGGGGGAAGATGAGCAGTTCTTC. It is translated as CASSFHGRGEDEQFF.